The sequence of this T cell receptor (beta chain) was determined in a study of identical twins. TCRdb itself ran the 5' RACE reads through MiXCR, one entry per CDR3 protein. The repertoire holds nearly 250,000 distinct CDR3 sequences, with 5.5% to 8% as singletons. Germline CDR1 LNHDA, CDR2 SQIVND (reference sequence). CDR3 length: 14 residues. With 6 bases removed from V and 0 bases from J, the gap between germline ends came to 10 bases. The sample also formed part of further work on yellow fever vaccine responses in identical twins.

V gene TRBV19 combines with J gene TRBJ2-3; maybe TRBD1 (6 bases). The sequencing input was memory (CD45RO+) T cells sorted from blood. The clonotype was recovered from a woman under 30 in good health. The CDR3 spells CASRPTGSTDTQYF. Written as DNA, the CDR3 is TGTGCCAGTAGGCCCACAGGGAGCACAGATACGCAGTATTTT.